The 16 T cell receptor beta chains given below trace back to one sample, sequenced in a study of T cell repertoires in cytomegalovirus infection. From the reads, TCRdb called clonotypes with MiXCR, one entry per CDR3 protein. The data show around 450,000 distinct CDR3 sequences, with approximately 30% seen just once and roughly 13% held by the top ten. The material sequenced was PBMCs. These receptors were obtained from a human donor in good health (CMV status not recorded). Some clones in this sample may be carry-over from other donors' samples.

V is TRBV7-9 and J is TRBJ2-3; TRBD2 matches 13 bases. V gave up 7 bases and J gave up 2 bases; unmatched junction bases: 9. CDR1 SEHNR and CDR2 FQNEAQ come from the germline V gene (reference sequence). The CDR3 contains 17 residues. The CDR3 DNA sequence: TGTGCCAGCATCGAAGGGACTAGCGGGGCTATCACAGATACGCAGTATTTT. Protein: CASIEGTSGAITDTQYF.

This clonotype was detected ten times or more. This sequence joins TRBV12-3 or TRBV12-4 and TRBJ2-3; possible D gene TRBD2, 6 bases. This CDR3 region has 14 residues. Deletions cut 3 bases from V and 4 bases from J, with 11 bases between. CDR3 coding DNA: TGTGCCAGCAGTTTGGGAGGTTCGGCAGATACGCAGTATTTT. Its translation is CASSLGGSADTQYF.

The genes are TRBV6-2 or TRBV6-3 and TRBJ2-3; TRBD2 agrees at 8 bases. There are 15 residues in the CDR3. With 7 bases clipped from V and 1 base from J, the junction kept 7 bases outside the gene matches. Germline CDR1 is MNHEY and CDR2 is SVGEGT. CDR3 loop: CASTSGGDRTDTQYF. The CDR3 nucleotides read TGTGCCAGCACGAGCGGGGGTGACCGCACAGATACGCAGTATTTT.

This sequence joins TRBV5-1 and TRBJ2-7; D is possibly TRBD1 (6 bases). CDR1 is SGHRS, CDR2 YFSETQ, per germline. The CDR3 covers 14 residues. Trimming removed 0 bases from V and 6 bases from J, with 13 bases in between. The DNA of the CDR3 is TGCGCCAGCAGCTTGGGAGCCACAGGGTTCGAGCAGTACTTC. Its translation is CASSLGATGFEQYF.

With regard to this clonotype: Sequence at one end of the junction differs from germline and may be a read error. The chain is built from TRBV6-6 and TRBJ2-3; 8 bases are a match to TRBD2. From germline, CDR1 is MNHNY and CDR2 SVGAGI (reference sequence). This CDR3 contains 14 residues. The CDR3 protein is CASEGGGLGYTQYF. The CDR3 DNA reads TGTGCCAGCGAAGGCGGGGGGCTGGGATATACGCAGTATTTC.

V is TRBV27 and J is TRBJ1-1, with 7 bases fitting TRBD1. The V segment lost 5 bases and the J segment 2 bases; nucleotides outside the gene matches: 11. The CDR3 covers 16 residues. Germline V gene sequence: CDR1 MNHEY, CDR2 SMNVEV (reference sequence). The CDR3 region is CASSLLKTGLNTEAFF. CDR3 nucleotide sequence: TGTGCCAGCAGTCTCCTAAAGACAGGGCTAAACACTGAAGCTTTCTTT.

This clonotype came up a few times. Here the CDR3 reads CSARIGQGDQPQHF. The CDR3 DNA reads TGCAGTGCCAGAATCGGACAGGGCGACCAGCCCCAGCATTTT. This chain joins TRBV20-1 and TRBJ1-5; 8 nucleotides match TRBD1. The CDR3 sequence is 14 residues long. Germline V CDR1 and CDR2: DFQATT, SNEGSKA (reference sequence). V gave up 6 bases and J gave up 7 bases; unmatched junction bases: 11.

This clonotype was counted between two and nine times. V and J are TRBV19 and TRBJ1-5; 8 bases agree with TRBD1. This CDR3 is 15 amino acids long. Germline CDR1 LNHDA, CDR2 SQIVND (reference sequence). Germline trimming cut 6 bases from V and 6 bases from J; bases unmatched to any gene: 10. As DNA, the CDR3 is TGTGCCAGTAGAGACGAGGCAGGGGGCGGTCAGCCCCAGCATTTT. Translation: CASRDEAGGGQPQHF.

This clonotype was seen at least ten times. The V gene is TRBV7-3, the J gene TRBJ2-1, with 9 bases fitting TRBD1. Trimming took 5 bases from V and 2 from J; bases not matched to a gene: 10. Germline values: CDR1 SGHTA, CDR2 FQGTGA. The length of the CDR3 is 17 residues. CDR3 DNA sequence: TGTGCCAGCAGCGCCAGCAGGGGACAGGGAACCTACAATGAGCAGTTCTTC. This gives the protein CASSASRGQGTYNEQFF.

This clonotype was counted ten times or more. This chain connects TRBV7-9 to TRBJ1-2, with D possibly matching TRBD1 (5 bases). Between the trimmed V and J ends, which lost 5 bases and 4 bases, there was a span of 14 bases. This CDR3 is 14 amino acids long. Germline values: CDR1 SEHNR, CDR2 FQNEAQ (reference sequence). The CDR3 DNA is TGTGCCAGCAGCGTGTTGACAGCGATCTATGGCTACACCTTC. The encoded protein is CASSVLTAIYGYTF.

This clonotype was observed many times. The chain is built from TRBV7-9 and TRBJ2-7; D tentatively fits TRBD1 or TRBD2 (5 bases each). The V end was cut by 1 base, the J end by 3 bases, with 13 bases between. The CDR3 sequence is 15 residues long. CDR1 SEHNR and CDR2 FQNEAQ come from the germline V gene (reference sequence). Written as DNA, the CDR3 is TGTGCCAGCAGCTTAGGTGGGACGACACTCTACGAGCAGTACTTC. Encoded protein: CASSLGGTTLYEQYF.

This clonotype was counted ten times or more. DNA of the CDR3: TGCGCCAGCTCAGCCCCCGACAGAAAACCCTACAATGAGCAGTTCTTC. It specifies CASSAPDRKPYNEQFF. The chain joins TRBV4-1 to TRBJ2-1; D perhaps matches TRBD1 (5 bases). Trimming stripped 8 bases from V and 2 bases from J, with 19 bases between. The CDR3 sequence is 16 residues long. The germline V gene has CDR1 MGHRA and CDR2 YSYEKL.

In its sample, this clonotype was seen a few times. The J gene is TRBJ1-1, the V gene TRBV20-1; 8 bases fit TRBD1. Germline trimming cut 4 bases from V and 1 base from J; bases unmatched to any gene: 11. Germline loops: CDR1 DFQATT, CDR2 SNEGSKA (reference sequence). CDR3 length: 16 amino acids. For the CDR3, the DNA is TGCAGTGCTACCGGACAGGTCGGACAGGGGAACACTGAAGCTTTCTTT. It encodes CSATGQVGQGNTEAFF.

This clonotype was seen a handful of times. The chain has TRBV7-8 and TRBJ1-4; 9 bases match TRBD1. The CDR3 runs 15 residues. V gave up 4 bases and J gave up 7 bases; unmatched junction bases: 7. Germline-derived CDR1 and CDR2 are SGHVS and FQNEAQ. This CDR3 is CASSSNRGRSEKLFF. CDR3 coding DNA: TGTGCCAGCAGCTCGAACAGGGGGCGGAGTGAAAAACTGTTTTTT.

The chain links TRBV2 to TRBJ2-5; 7 bases map to TRBD1. The CDR3 sequence is 15 residues long. From germline, CDR1 is SNHLY and CDR2 FYNNEI. The V segment lost 6 bases and the J segment 5 bases; nucleotides outside the gene matches: 12. The CDR3 nucleotides are TGTGCCAGCAGCAACAGGGGTGCGATGAGGGAGACCCAGTACTTC. Protein product: CASSNRGAMRETQYF.

This clonotype was observed a handful of times. The genes are TRBV19 and TRBJ2-7; 11 bases agree with TRBD1. This CDR3 comprises 13 residues. The germline CDR1 and CDR2 sequences are LNHDA and SQIVND (reference sequence). The V segment lost 9 bases and the J segment 1 base; nucleotides outside the gene matches: 2. CDR3: CASGTGGSYEQYF. CDR3 DNA: TGTGCCAGCGGGACAGGGGGATCCTACGAGCAGTACTTC.